These 7 T cell receptor beta chains were sequenced from one sample in a study of stem cell transplantation in POMP-related autoinflammatory disease. The data were produced by immunoSEQ multiplex PCR, yet TCRdb's version contains in-frame clones alone and is incomplete. The data hold roughly 32,000 clones, with around nine tenths observed a single time. This material consisted of CD4+ T cells from PBMCs, taken before stem cell transplantation. The receptors here all came from a human donor with POMP-related autoinflammation and immune dysregulation (PRAID).

Remarks on this clone: The junction does not match germline at one end; this may be a read error. V and J are TRBV27 and TRBJ2-1; 7 bases map to TRBD1. CDR3 length: 16 amino acids. Per the germline V gene, CDR1 is MNHEY and CDR2 is SMNVEV (reference sequence). In nucleotides, the CDR3 is TGTGCCAGCAGTCTATCCCGGGACAGAGACTACAATGAGCAGTTCTTC. It specifies CASSLSRDRDYNEQFF.

V gene TRBV6-5 combines with J gene TRBJ2-1, with TRBD2 as a possible D gene (6 bases). With 0 bases removed from V and 8 bases from J, the gap between germline ends came to 17 bases. This CDR3 region has 16 residues. Germline lookup yields CDR1 MNHEY and CDR2 SVGAGI. The CDR3 bases are TGTGCCAGCAGTTACTCCCCCTCGGGAGCCGGCGATGAGCAGTTCTTC. Protein: CASSYSPSGAGDEQFF.

The sample holds a few counts of this clone. This chain links TRBV6-6 with TRBJ1-1; no firm D call. Germline CDR1 reads MNHNY; CDR2 reads SVGAGI (reference sequence). Trimming left V 4 bases short and J 2 bases short, with 5 bases between. There are 12 residues in the CDR3. The CDR3 protein is CASSLTNTEAFF. CDR3 sequence (DNA): TGTGCCAGCAGTTTGACAAACACTGAAGCTTTCTTT.

The chain uses TRBV2 and TRBJ1-1, with 7 bases lining up with TRBD1. Germline V lookup: CDR1 SNHLY, CDR2 FYNNEI. With V trimmed by 5 bases and J by 1 base, 4 bases remained unmatched. The CDR3 loop spans 14 amino acids. The CDR3: CASSRQGENTEAFF. As DNA, the CDR3 is TGTGCCAGCAGTCGACAGGGCGAGAACACTGAAGCTTTCTTT.

This chain uses TRBV7-6 with TRBJ2-1; D may be TRBD2 (5 bases). CDR3 size: 15 residues. Germline CDR1 is SGHVS and CDR2 is FNYEAQ. Trimming removed 2 bases at V and 2 bases at J, with 10 bases between. The DNA of the CDR3 is TGTGCCAGCAGCTTACCGGGAAGACCCTACAATGAGCAGTTCTTC. Translation gives CASSLPGRPYNEQFF.

The rearrangement links TRBV7-2 to TRBJ1-4; 7 bases agree with TRBD1. The CDR3 spans 13 residues. V lost 1 base and J lost 8; bases outside the gene matches: 1. The germline gives CDR1 SGHTA, CDR2 FQGNSA. This CDR3 is CASSLDRGEKLFF. CDR3 sequence (DNA): TGTGCCAGCAGCTTAGACAGGGGCGAAAAACTGTTTTTT.

The V gene is TRBV6-5, the J gene TRBJ2-7, with 11 bases aligning to TRBD2. V was clipped by 6 bases and J by 2 bases; unmatched bases: 6. Germline V gene data show CDR1 as MNHEY and CDR2 as SVGAGI. The CDR3 sequence is 15 residues long. The CDR3: CASRRLAGPTYEQYF. As DNA, the CDR3 is TGTGCCAGCAGGAGACTAGCGGGACCCACCTACGAGCAGTACTTC.